The clone carrying this TCR beta chain was recorded once. These data are taken from a study of blood T cell repertoires in COVID-19. Overall study context: PBMCs, B-cell-depleted T cells, or T cells were the source of the cDNA or gDNA that made up the material.

The germline CDR1 and CDR2 sequences are MNHNS and SASEGT. This CDR3 region has 15 residues. Germline trimming cut 2 bases from V and 7 bases from J; bases unmatched to any gene: 4. TCRdb's table, derived via immunoSEQ multiplex PCR, lists solely in-frame clones and lacks some. The sample lists over 9,000 clones; roughly nine tenths were seen once. Material for sequencing was peripheral blood. The chain employs TRBV6-1 and TRBJ2-2; the match to TRBD2 covers 10 bases. The sequence came from a man in his 60s with acute or convalescent COVID-19. The CDR3 sequence: CASSETSGKYGELFF. CDR3 sequence (DNA): TGTGCCAGCAGTGAAACTAGCGGGAAATACGGGGAGCTGTTTTTT.